This T cell receptor (beta chain) came from a study of T cells expressing NK-cell markers. Across the study: It was sorted CD3+CD56+NKG2C+, CD3+CD56+NKG2C- and CD3+CD56-NKG2C+ T cells that supplied the TCR beta repertoires. Study results and caveats: The study left the HCMV specificity of expanded NKG2C+ T cell clones unresolved.

This CDR3 is built from 17 residues. Germline V gene data show CDR1 as DFQATT and CDR2 as SNEGSKA (reference sequence). One entry per CDR3 protein, without DNA, is what TCRdb gives after re-calling the 5' RACE reads. The record lists a few hundred thousand distinct CDR3 sequences, of which the ten most abundant hold roughly 5.2%. Turning to this clonotype: Antigen unknown.

Sequencing was performed on blood T cells: a sorted CD56 or NKG2C T cell subset, CD4+ or CD8+ T cells, or bulk PBMC T cells (not recorded which). The rearrangement joins TRBV20-1 to TRBJ2-3; TCRdb designates TRBD2, a call that cannot be tested without DNA. The source of this sequence is a man aged 18-75 years in good health. The CDR3 reads CSAQRGGRRLSTDTQYF.